This passage covers 25 T cell receptor beta chains from one sample sequenced in a study of a mutant IDH1 vaccine in newly diagnosed glioma (dated by TCRdb to the early 2020s). Libraries were prepared through the immunoSEQ multiplex PCR assay. The clones in this table, taken by TCRdb from immuneACCESS, are in-frame only. Not every clone is retained; where verified, under half of the shortfall comes from an unresolved V gene, and the cause of the rest is unknown. The table for this sample lists 20,000 to 25,000 clones; 85% to 90% of them were counted only once. The ten largest clonotypes hold approximately 5.1% of the sample. Antigens for these TCRs are unknown. The time point label on this specimen signifies: week 11, during vaccination. Each vaccine dose, consisting of 300 ug of a 20-mer mutant IDH1 peptide in Montanide, was administered subcutaneously with topical imiquimod. The sequencing used PBMCs, collected from a glioma patient whose treatment included an IDH1 peptide vaccine. These receptors were taken from a woman aged 40-49 years with glioma.

The rearrangement links TRBV30 to TRBJ2-2, with D possibly being TRBD2 (6 bases). The length of the CDR3 is 12 residues. Per the germline V gene, CDR1 is GTSNPN and CDR2 is SVGIG (reference sequence). Trimming cost V 5 bases and J 7 bases, with 11 bases left between them. The CDR3 nucleotides are TGTGCCTGGTCTCGGGGGAGCGGGGAGCTGTTTTTT. Amino acids: CAWSRGSGELFF.

The chain carries TRBV2 and TRBJ2-6, with 7 bases lining up with TRBD1. V lost 7 bases and J lost 3; bases outside the gene matches: 9. The CDR3 is 16 residues long. Per the germline V gene, CDR1 is SNHLY and CDR2 is FYNNEI. The CDR3 DNA follows: TGTGCCAGCACCGAACAGGGGCTGTTTGGGGCCAACGTCCTGACTTTC. This encodes CASTEQGLFGANVLTF. Combining the CDR3 with reference TRBV2 and TRBJ2-6 gives the whole variable domain EPEVTQTPSHQVTQMGQEVILRCVPISNHLYFYWYRQILGQKVEFLVSFYNNEISEKSEIFDDQFSVERPDGSNFTLKIRSTKLEDSAMYFCASTEQGLFGANVLTFGAGSRLTVL.

CDR3 bases: TGTGCCAGCAGTGTCCGGACAGAAAGGGCTTTCTTT. This translates into CASSVRTERAFF. The chain uses TRBV28 and TRBJ1-1; D is possibly TRBD1 (6 bases). The CDR3 is 12 amino acids. V was pared by 5 bases and J by 11 bases, with 15 bases between. Germline V gene sequence: CDR1 MDHEN, CDR2 SYDVKM.

This rearrangement joins TRBV10-1 to TRBJ2-4; D ambiguous. The CDR3 spans 15 residues. V dropped 7 bases and J dropped 0 bases, with 13 bases sitting between them. Germline V gives CDR1 WNHNN, CDR2 SYGVQD (reference sequence). CDR3 protein: CASIAKHLAKNIQYF. The CDR3 region has the DNA TGCGCCAGCATAGCAAAGCATCTAGCCAAAAACATTCAGTACTTC.

The chain uses TRBV6-5 and TRBJ2-7, with TRBD1 matching over 10 bases. V was clipped by 6 bases and J by 1 base; unmatched bases: 6. The CDR3 is 15 residues long. In germline, CDR1 is MNHEY, CDR2 SVGAGI. CDR3 in amino acids: CASRPDRGPSYEQYF. The CDR3 DNA reads TGTGCCAGCAGACCAGACAGGGGGCCTTCCTACGAGCAGTACTTC.

The J gene is TRBJ1-1, the V gene TRBV7-8, with TRBD1 matching 8 bases. The CDR3 totals 16 residues. Germline CDR1 is SGHVS and CDR2 is FQNEAQ. Trimming cost V 3 bases and J 1 base; bases outside gene matches: 7. The DNA of the CDR3 is TGTGCCAGCAGCTTCCAGGGGGCAAGGGGGAACACTGAAGCTTTCTTT. Translating it yields CASSFQGARGNTEAFF.

The CDR3 spells CASSGQRLGYTF. Written as DNA, the CDR3 is TGTGCCAGTTCGGGACAGCGCCTTGGCTACACCTTC. The V gene is TRBV19, the J gene TRBJ1-2; 7 bases align to TRBD1. Germline-derived CDR1 and CDR2 are LNHDA and SQIVND (reference sequence). V dropped 8 bases and J dropped 7; count of bases not matched to a gene: 7. The CDR3 totals 12 residues.

This chain links TRBV13 with TRBJ2-1, with D uncertain. Germline loops: CDR1 PRHDT, CDR2 FYEKMQ (reference sequence). The CDR3 loop spans 15 amino acids. The V gene lost 4 bases and the J gene lost 0 bases, with 10 bases spanning the gap. CDR3 in amino acids: CASSSSSSSYNEQFF. DNA of the CDR3: TGTGCCAGCAGCTCTTCCTCCAGCTCCTACAATGAGCAGTTCTTC.

V usage is TRBV2 and J usage is TRBJ1-1; D is perhaps TRBD1 (6 bases). Trimming removed 6 bases from V and 4 bases from J, with 12 bases in between. CDR1 is SNHLY, CDR2 FYNNEI, per germline. This CDR3 comprises 13 residues. The CDR3 nucleotides are TGTGCCAGCAGCGAACAGGGTCCCACTGAAGCTTTCTTT. This translates into CASSEQGPTEAFF. Combining the CDR3 with reference TRBV2 and TRBJ1-1 gives the whole variable domain EPEVTQTPSHQVTQMGQEVILRCVPISNHLYFYWYRQILGQKVEFLVSFYNNEISEKSEIFDDQFSVERPDGSNFTLKIRSTKLEDSAMYFCASSEQGPTEAFFGQGTRLTVV.

This chain joins TRBV10-3 and TRBJ2-5, with 7 positions matching TRBD2. V lost 1 base, J lost 1 base, and 3 bases stayed unmatched. Germline lookup yields CDR1 ENHRY and CDR2 SYGVKD. The CDR3 covers 15 residues. The CDR3 loop is CAISEFLAAQETQYF. The CDR3 region has the DNA TGTGCCATCAGTGAGTTTCTAGCGGCCCAAGAGACCCAGTACTTC.

This clone was counted once. This sequence joins TRBV6-5 and TRBJ1-6, with unresolved D. V was shortened by 2 bases and J by 10 bases, with 9 bases between the two germline ends. CDR3 length: 13 amino acids. Germline loops: CDR1 MNHEY, CDR2 SVGAGI. The CDR3 DNA follows: TGTGCCAGCAGTTACGGCGCGTACTCACCCCTCCACTTT. Residues: CASSYGAYSPLHF.

This chain connects TRBV9 to TRBJ1-1; the match to TRBD1 covers 9 bases. The CDR3 is 14 amino acids. The ends lost 1 base at V and 5 bases at J; junction bases unmatched: 3. Germline-derived CDR1 and CDR2 are SGDLS and YYNGEE. CDR3 residues: CASSVRTGATEAFF. The CDR3 coding sequence is TGTGCCAGCAGCGTACGGACAGGGGCGACTGAAGCTTTCTTT.

This chain joins TRBV2 and TRBJ1-5; TRBD1 is a possible D gene (6 bases). The CDR3 extends over 15 amino acids. Germline-derived CDR1 and CDR2 are SNHLY and FYNNEI. The V gene lost 7 bases and the J gene lost 2 bases, with 15 bases spanning the gap. In DNA, the CDR3 is TGTGCCAGCAAGGAGTCAGGGGTAGGCAATCAGCCCCAGCATTTT. It specifies CASKESGVGNQPQHF.

This sequence joins TRBV4-1 and TRBJ2-3; D remains unclear. CDR3 length: 12 residues. Germline lookup yields CDR1 MGHRA and CDR2 YSYEKL. Trimming pared 5 bases from V and 0 bases from J, leaving 3 bases between. The chain's CDR3 is CASSSSTDTQYF. For the CDR3, the DNA is TGCGCCAGCAGCTCGAGCACAGATACGCAGTATTTT.

The genes are TRBV5-1 and TRBJ2-1; 9 bases are a match to TRBD2. The CDR3 contains 13 residues. Looked up from germline, CDR1 is SGHRS and CDR2 is YFSETQ. V lost 2 bases, J lost 15 bases, and 9 bases stayed unmatched. CDR3 nucleotides: TGCGCCAGCAGCTTCTCCCCCGGGACTAGCTGGTTCTTC. Encoded protein: CASSFSPGTSWFF.

The chain links TRBV29-1 to TRBJ1-3; 7 bases map to TRBD1. The CDR3 length is 15 residues. J gave up 4 bases and V 2 bases, and 8 bases lay outside the gene matches. CDR1 is SQVTM and CDR2 is ANQGSEA in the germline V gene. This chain's CDR3 is CSVESGGGFGNTIYF. The CDR3 nucleotides read TGCAGCGTTGAATCGGGAGGGGGCTTCGGAAACACCATATATTTT. Full variable domain (missing parts from reference TRBV29-1 and TRBJ1-3): SAVISQKPSRDICQRGTSLTIQCQVDSQVTMMFWYRQQPGQSLTLIATANQGSEATYESGFVIDKFPISRPNLTFSTLTVSNMSPEDSSIYLCSVESGGGFGNTIYFGEGSWLTVV.

The CDR3 region is CASSLGRVEKLFF. The DNA for the CDR3 is TGTGCCAGCAGCTTAGGCAGGGTCGAAAAACTGTTTTTT. The chain links TRBV11-2 to TRBJ1-4; D might be TRBD1 (5 bases). Trimming removed 1 base at V and 8 bases at J, with 8 bases between. Looked up from germline, CDR1 is SGHAT and CDR2 is FQNNGV. The CDR3 is 13 residues long.

The V gene is TRBV29-1, the J gene TRBJ2-3, with D unclear. V lost 3 bases, J lost 0 bases, and 13 bases lay in between. Germline assignment: CDR1 SQVTM and CDR2 ANQGSEA. The CDR3 is 15 residues long. The CDR3 here is CSVDHSATSTDTQYF. CDR3 nucleotide sequence: TGCAGCGTTGACCACTCAGCGACTAGCACAGATACGCAGTATTTT.

The chain is built from TRBV10-3 and TRBJ2-7; 12 positions match TRBD1. Germline CDR1 ENHRY, CDR2 SYGVKD. V shed 7 bases, J shed 5 bases, and the junction held 9 bases outside the gene matches. The CDR3 is 15 amino acids. CDR3 protein: CAIKDTGTGGDEQYF. DNA for the CDR3: TGTGCCATCAAGGACACCGGGACAGGGGGCGACGAGCAGTACTTC.

V is TRBV5-4 and J is TRBJ1-2, with 8 positions matching TRBD1. J was trimmed by 4 bases and V by 0 bases; bases with no gene match: 2. Germline V gives CDR1 SGHNT, CDR2 YYREEE (reference sequence). The CDR3 extends over 14 amino acids. CDR3 DNA sequence: TGTGCCAGCAGCTTGGGGCAGGGGGCCTATGGCTACACCTTC. Encoded protein: CASSLGQGAYGYTF.

DNA for the CDR3: TGCGCCAGCAGCCAAGATCCAGGGGAGGTTCCTGAAGCTTTCTTT. Its translation is CASSQDPGEVPEAFF. V usage is TRBV4-3 and J usage is TRBJ1-1, with D possibly being TRBD1 (6 bases). Trimming took 0 bases from V and 6 from J, leaving 14 bases between them. CDR3 length: 15 residues. Germline loops: CDR1 LGHNA, CDR2 YSLEER.

The chain recombines TRBV4-3 with TRBJ1-5, with a weak D call TRBD1 (6 bases). Trimming cost V 4 bases and J 6 bases, with 13 bases left between them. The CDR3 is made up of 14 amino acids. The germline CDR1 and CDR2 sequences are LGHNA and YSLEER. The CDR3 nucleotides read TGCGCCAGCAGCCTACAGGGAGTCGGTCAGCCCCAGCATTTT. As protein: CASSLQGVGQPQHF.

This clone was picked up one time. The V call is TRBV5-6, the J call TRBJ1-1; D remains ambiguous. V was trimmed by 0 bases and J by 0 bases, leaving 6 bases between them. Germline loops: CDR1 SGHDT, CDR2 YYEEEE. This CDR3 is 14 amino acids long. This CDR3 is CASSLVGMNTEAFF. CDR3 nucleotide sequence: TGTGCCAGCAGCTTGGTAGGGATGAACACTGAAGCTTTCTTT.

The chain couples TRBV6-5 to TRBJ1-1; D gene ambiguous. Germline assignment: CDR1 MNHEY and CDR2 SVGAGI. Trimming shortened V by 0 bases and J by 9 bases, and 14 bases separated the two germline ends. This CDR3 region has 14 residues. The CDR3 is CASSYSRQVAQAFF. The CDR3 DNA reads as TGTGCCAGCAGTTACTCGCGGCAGGTCGCCCAAGCTTTCTTT.

This chain links TRBV9 with TRBJ2-5; D is possibly TRBD1 (6 bases). Germline CDR1 is SGDLS and CDR2 is YYNGEE. The CDR3 sequence is 14 residues long. Trimming cost V 0 bases and J 1 base, with 7 bases left between them. For the CDR3, the DNA is TGTGCCAGCAGCGTAGAGGGGGTCCAAGAGACCCAGTACTTC. Protein sequence: CASSVEGVQETQYF.